This T cell receptor beta chain comes out of a study of blood T cell repertoires in COVID-19 (TCRdb year 2020). In terms of the full investigation: Samples covering the acute and convalescent phases of COVID-19 were provided by collaborators in the United States, Italy and Spain. The material from the prospective study consisted of cDNA or gDNA derived from T cells, B-cell-depleted T cells, or PBMCs. The dataset comprised deeply sampled blood TCRbeta repertoires from subjects exposed to, actively infected with, or recovered from COVID-19. The repertoires were released in a freely available public database intended as a resource for research on the immune response to SARS-CoV-2. Samples came from the ongoing ImmuneRACE study (first 160 participants) plus 1,254 subjects from 6 global collaborators. The sample metadata nearly always contained a de-identified subject ID, COVID-19 status, age in years and sex. Where available, HLA class I and class II types were taken from metadata supplied by the sample provider and were not determined by assay-based typing. The study at large found these results: How much clinical and demographic metadata was included differed by source and by participant, and the metadata was provided uncurated.

TCRbeta CDR3 regions were amplified from genomic DNA using the immunoSEQ Assay, a bias-controlled multiplex PCR. Per the source publication's procedure: The number of nucleated cells in each sample was estimated by amplification of reference gene primers within the assay. To quantify the absolute abundance of each unique TCRbeta CDR3 rearrangement, sequence reads were collapsed and filtered. For each sample, productive Simpson clonality was calculated as the square root of Simpson's diversity index across productive rearrangements. Drawn from immuneACCESS, this table holds only the in-frame rearrangements with V and J called that TCRdb kept. Clones are partly lost; checked studies trace under half to an unresolved V gene and leave the rest unexplained. V, J and clone size are those of that table, while D and trimming were read from the DNA. The sample table records 140,000 or so clones; around 80% of these occur just once. Of the sample, around 3.4% is held by the ten largest clones.

Including cysteine and phenylalanine, the CDR3 has 17 amino acids. This entry keeps only the CDR3 DNA: 51 bases, framed from base 1. CDR1 SGHTA and CDR2 FQGNSA were looked up in the germline V gene. After removal of 5 bases from V and 0 bases from J, the junction retains 10 bases not matched to a gene. A second Seattle source provided samples from volunteer blood donors who had recovered from COVID-19. Each collaborating institution followed its own protocols to collect whole blood in K2EDTA tubes. Collaborator samples were shipped for TCRbeta analysis as frozen whole blood, isolated PBMCs, or DNA extracted from either sample type. Points on this clone: The antigen it recognizes is unknown. No base quality values were provided; no much bigger clone lies one nucleotide off.

The sequence joins TRBV7-2 to TRBJ2-3, and TRBD2 matches 8 of the central bases. The sequencing input was peripheral blood. The clonotype was recovered from a man in his 70s who had recovered from COVID-19. The CDR3 corresponds to CASSPIGGRLSTDTQYF. The DNA sequence is given as TGTGCCAGCAGCCCCATTGGCGGGAGGTTGAGCACAGATACGCAGTATTTT.